This TCR beta chain was documented in a study of blood T cell repertoires in COVID-19 (dated by TCRdb to about 2020). Study-level background: The collaborator samples originated in the United States, Italy and Spain and spanned the acute and convalescent phases of COVID-19. The prospective study material was composed of cDNA or gDNA derived from T cells, B-cell-depleted T cells, or PBMCs. The dataset comprised deeply sampled blood TCRbeta repertoires from subjects exposed to, actively infected with, or recovered from COVID-19. The repertoires were released in a freely available public database intended as a resource for research on the immune response to SARS-CoV-2. Samples were obtained from the ongoing ImmuneRACE study (first 160 participants) and from approximately 1,200 subjects provided by 6 global collaborators. The sample metadata nearly always contained a de-identified subject ID, COVID-19 status, age in years and sex. Where available, HLA class I and class II types were obtained from metadata supplied by the sample provider rather than from assay-based typing.

The junction carries 19 bases between V and J, which are trimmed by 9 bases and 4 bases respectively. The CDR3, from cysteine to phenylalanine, totals 15 residues. Kept here is only the CDR3 DNA, which spans 45 bases and is read in frame from base 1. The germline V gene (reference sequence) specifies LNHDA as CDR1 and SQIVND as CDR2. As to this clone: What antigen it recognizes has not been identified. No per-base quality is available; no much larger clone lies one base away.

The collaborating institutions used their own protocols to collect whole blood in K2EDTA tubes. For TCRbeta analysis, collaborators shipped samples as frozen whole blood, isolated PBMCs, or DNA extracted from either of those sample types. TCRbeta CDR3 regions were amplified from genomic DNA by means of the immunoSEQ Assay, a bias-controlled multiplex PCR. Under the source paper's analysis protocol: Nucleated cell counts per sample were estimated from amplification of reference gene primers within the assay. Sequence reads were collapsed and filtered to measure the absolute abundance of every unique TCRbeta CDR3 rearrangement. For each sample, productive Simpson clonality was calculated by taking the square root of Simpson's diversity index across productive rearrangements. In its TCRdb copy, this immuneACCESS table keeps in-frame sequences only and misses some clones. Where compared with another copy, unresolved V genes explain less than half of these, and the others have no known cause. Clonal size and the V and J genes are those of that table, whereas D and trimming came from the DNA. The sample records 85,000 to 90,000 clones, around 93% of which are singletons. The ten largest clones represent roughly 2.2% of the sample.

The paper's findings and limits, for the study overall: The amount of clinical and demographic metadata varied by source and participant and was provided uncurated.

The sequence is built from TRBV19 and TRBJ2-1; TRBD2 is a possible D gene, resting on 6 matching bases. The sequencing input was peripheral blood. The receptor was derived from a human donor with active COVID-19. The donor label of this sample is uncertain. The CDR3 sequence is CASHIGTAAYNEQFF. The DNA is TGTGCCAGCCACATCGGGACTGCGGCTTACAATGAGCAGTTCTTC.